The TCR beta chain under discussion was sequenced for a study of blood T cell repertoires in COVID-19. Study-level background: From the United States, Italy and Spain came samples of acute and convalescent COVID-19. Sample material is recorded as cDNA or gDNA derived from T cells, B-cell-depleted T cells, or PBMCs.

The germline V and J ends were trimmed by 7 bases and 10 bases, with 17 bases remaining between them. CDR1 and CDR2 (germline): LNHDA, SQIVND (reference sequence). This CDR3 spans 14 amino acids. As originally analysed: Counts of nucleated cells, estimated from reference gene primer amplification, were obtained. Using immunoSEQ multiplex PCR, the repertoire was profiled, and TCRdb retains in-frame clones only, with some absent. V and J calls and clone size come straight from that table; D and trimming were deduced from the DNA. This table has approximately 130,000 clones, approximately 85% appearing once.

This receptor was obtained from a human donor in a cohort sampled during active COVID-19. The source material was peripheral blood. The V and J genes are TRBV19 and TRBJ1-6; a possible D gene is TRBD1 (6 bases). CDR3 in amino acids: CASNLQGRESPLHF. CDR3 coding DNA: TGTGCCAGTAACCTACAGGGTAGGGAATCACCCCTCCACTTT.